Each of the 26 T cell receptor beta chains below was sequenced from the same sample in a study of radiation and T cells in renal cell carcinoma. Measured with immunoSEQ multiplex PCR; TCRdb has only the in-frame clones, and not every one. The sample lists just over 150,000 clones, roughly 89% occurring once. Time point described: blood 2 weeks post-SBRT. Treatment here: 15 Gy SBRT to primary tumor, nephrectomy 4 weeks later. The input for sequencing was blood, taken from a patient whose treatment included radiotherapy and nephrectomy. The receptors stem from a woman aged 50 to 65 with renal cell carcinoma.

The CDR3 bases are TGTGCCGGAGCGACTAGCGGGGGCACAGATACGCAGTATTTT. Its translation is CAGATSGGTDTQYF. The rearrangement uses TRBV7-9 and TRBJ2-3, with 11 bases identical to TRBD2. This CDR3 has 14 residues. V shed 11 bases, J shed 1 base, and the junction held 5 bases outside the gene matches. Germline V gene data show CDR1 as SEHNR and CDR2 as FQNEAQ (reference sequence). Based on the CDR3 plus reference TRBV7-9 and TRBJ2-3, the full variable domain is DTGVSQNPRHKITKRGQNVTFRCDPISEHNRLYWYRQTLGQGPEFLTYFQNEAQLEKSRLLSDRFSAERPKGSFSTLEIQRTEQGDSAMYLCAGATSGGTDTQYFGPGTRLTVL.

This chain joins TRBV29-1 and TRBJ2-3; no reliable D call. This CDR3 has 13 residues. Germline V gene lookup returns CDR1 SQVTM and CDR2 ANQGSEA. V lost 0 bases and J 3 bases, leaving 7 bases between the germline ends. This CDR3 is CSVEDLGTDTQYF. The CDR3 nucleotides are TGCAGCGTTGAAGATTTGGGGACAGATACGCAGTATTTT.

The CDR3 sequence is CASSTPAGGLGETQYF. CDR3 bases: TGTGCCAGCAGCACCCCGGCCGGGGGGCTGGGGGAGACCCAGTACTTC. The chain links TRBV9 to TRBJ2-5; TRBD2 is a possible D gene (7 bases). Looked up from germline, CDR1 is SGDLS and CDR2 is YYNGEE. The V gene lost 4 bases and the J gene lost 5 bases, with 21 bases spanning the gap. This CDR3 region has 16 residues.

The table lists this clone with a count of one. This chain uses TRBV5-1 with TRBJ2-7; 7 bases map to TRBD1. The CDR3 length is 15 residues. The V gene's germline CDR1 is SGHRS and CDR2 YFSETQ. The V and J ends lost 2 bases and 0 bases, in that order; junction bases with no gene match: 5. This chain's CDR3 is CASSLTGQSSYEQYF. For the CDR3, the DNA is TGCGCCAGCAGCTTAACGGGACAGAGCTCCTACGAGCAGTACTTC.

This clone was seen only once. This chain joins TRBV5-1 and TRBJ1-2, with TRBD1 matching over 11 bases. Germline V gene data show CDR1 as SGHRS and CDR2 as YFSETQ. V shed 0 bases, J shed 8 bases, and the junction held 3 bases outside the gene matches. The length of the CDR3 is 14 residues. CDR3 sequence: CASSLGDRGRGYTF. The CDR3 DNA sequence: TGCGCCAGCAGCTTGGGGGACAGGGGGAGAGGCTACACCTTC.

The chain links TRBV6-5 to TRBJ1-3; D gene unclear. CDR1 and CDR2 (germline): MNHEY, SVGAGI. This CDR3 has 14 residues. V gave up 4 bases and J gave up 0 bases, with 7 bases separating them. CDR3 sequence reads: CASSFDNSGNTIYF. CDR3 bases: TGTGCCAGCAGTTTTGACAACTCTGGAAACACCATATATTTT.

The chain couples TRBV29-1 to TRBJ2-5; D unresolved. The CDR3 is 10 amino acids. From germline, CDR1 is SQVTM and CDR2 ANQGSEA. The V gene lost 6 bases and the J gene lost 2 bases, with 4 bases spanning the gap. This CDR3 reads CSVIQETQYF. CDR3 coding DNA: TGCAGCGTCATACAAGAGACCCAGTACTTC.

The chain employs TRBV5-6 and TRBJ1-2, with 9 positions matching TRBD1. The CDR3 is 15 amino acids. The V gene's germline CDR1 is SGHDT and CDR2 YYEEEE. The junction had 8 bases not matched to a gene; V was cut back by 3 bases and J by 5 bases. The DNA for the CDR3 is TGTGCCAGCAGCTACAATCGCGGGACAGGGTATGGCTACACCTTC. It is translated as CASSYNRGTGYGYTF.

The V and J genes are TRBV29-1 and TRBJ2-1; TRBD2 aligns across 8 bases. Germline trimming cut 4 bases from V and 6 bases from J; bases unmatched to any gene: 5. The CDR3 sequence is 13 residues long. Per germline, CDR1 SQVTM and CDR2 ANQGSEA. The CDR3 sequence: CSVGSGVSNEQFF. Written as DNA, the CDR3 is TGCAGCGTTGGTAGCGGGGTCTCCAATGAGCAGTTCTTC.

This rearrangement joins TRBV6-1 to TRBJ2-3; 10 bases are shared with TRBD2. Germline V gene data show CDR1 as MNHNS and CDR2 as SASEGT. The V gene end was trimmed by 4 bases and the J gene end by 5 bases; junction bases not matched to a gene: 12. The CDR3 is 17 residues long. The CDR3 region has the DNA TGTGCCAGCAGTGTAGAGCGGGGGGGCCTGGTGATAGATACGCAGTATTTT. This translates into CASSVERGGLVIDTQYF.

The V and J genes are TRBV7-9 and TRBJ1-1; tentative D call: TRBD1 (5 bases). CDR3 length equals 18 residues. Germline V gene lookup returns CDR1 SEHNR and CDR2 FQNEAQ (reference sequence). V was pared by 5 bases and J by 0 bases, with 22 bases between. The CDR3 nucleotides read TGTGCCAGCAGCCCCATTATGATTAGGGGCCCGGTGAACACTGAAGCTTTCTTT. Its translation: CASSPIMIRGPVNTEAFF.

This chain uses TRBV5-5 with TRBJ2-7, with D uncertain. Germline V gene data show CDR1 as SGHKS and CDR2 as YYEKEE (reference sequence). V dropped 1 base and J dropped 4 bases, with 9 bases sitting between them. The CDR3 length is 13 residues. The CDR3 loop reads CASSLLDTYEQYF. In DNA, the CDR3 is TGTGCCAGCAGCTTGCTAGACACATACGAGCAGTACTTC.

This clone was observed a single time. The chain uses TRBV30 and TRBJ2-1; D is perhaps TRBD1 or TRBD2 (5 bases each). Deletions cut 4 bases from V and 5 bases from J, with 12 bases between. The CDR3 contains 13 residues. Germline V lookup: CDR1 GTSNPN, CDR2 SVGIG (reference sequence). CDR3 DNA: TGTGCCTGGAACGAAGGGACCCACAATGAGCAGTTCTTC. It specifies CAWNEGTHNEQFF.

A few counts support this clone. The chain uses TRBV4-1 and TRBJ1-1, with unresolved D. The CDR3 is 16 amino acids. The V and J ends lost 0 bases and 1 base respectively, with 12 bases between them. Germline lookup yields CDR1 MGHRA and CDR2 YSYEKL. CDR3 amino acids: CASSQDEQRENTEAFF. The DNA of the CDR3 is TGCGCCAGCAGCCAAGATGAGCAGAGGGAGAACACTGAAGCTTTCTTT.

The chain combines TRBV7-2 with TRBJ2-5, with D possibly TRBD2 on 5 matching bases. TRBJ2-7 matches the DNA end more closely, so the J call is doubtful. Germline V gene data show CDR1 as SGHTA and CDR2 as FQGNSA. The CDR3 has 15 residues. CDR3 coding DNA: TGTGCCAGCAGCTTAGCACGGCTAGCTCGGAACGAGCAGTACTTC. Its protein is CASSLARLARNEQYF.

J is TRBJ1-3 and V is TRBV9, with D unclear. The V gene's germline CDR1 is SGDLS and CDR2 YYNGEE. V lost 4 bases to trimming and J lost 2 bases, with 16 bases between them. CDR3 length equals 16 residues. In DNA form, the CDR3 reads TGTGCCAGCAGCTCGGACGCGTGGGTGGCTGGAAACACCATATATTTT. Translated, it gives CASSSDAWVAGNTIYF.

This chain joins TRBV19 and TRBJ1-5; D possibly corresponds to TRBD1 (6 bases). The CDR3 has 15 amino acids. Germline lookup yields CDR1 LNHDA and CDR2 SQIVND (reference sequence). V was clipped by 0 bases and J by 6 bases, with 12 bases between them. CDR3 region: CASSIESGGGQPQHF. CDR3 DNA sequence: TGTGCCAGTAGTATAGAGTCCGGGGGCGGTCAGCCCCAGCATTTT.

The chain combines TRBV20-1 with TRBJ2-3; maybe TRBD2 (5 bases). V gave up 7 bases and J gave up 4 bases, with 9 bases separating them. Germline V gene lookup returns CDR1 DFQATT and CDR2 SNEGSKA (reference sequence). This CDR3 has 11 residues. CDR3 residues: CSGRFADTQYF. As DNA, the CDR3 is TGCAGTGGGAGGTTCGCAGATACGCAGTATTTT.

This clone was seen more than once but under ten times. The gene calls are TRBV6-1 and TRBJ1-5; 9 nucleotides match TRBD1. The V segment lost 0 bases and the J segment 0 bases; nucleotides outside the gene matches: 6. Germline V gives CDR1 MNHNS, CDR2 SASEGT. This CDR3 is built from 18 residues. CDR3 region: CASSEALDRGYSNQPQHF. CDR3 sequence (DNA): TGTGCCAGCAGTGAAGCGTTGGACAGGGGATATAGCAATCAGCCCCAGCATTTT.

The CDR3 DNA is TGTGCCAGCAGTGAAGATCCCATCCCAGAGACCCAGTACTTC. The encoded protein is CASSEDPIPETQYF. J is TRBJ2-5 and V is TRBV6-1; D remains ambiguous. The germline gives CDR1 MNHNS, CDR2 SASEGT. Trimming cost V 1 base and J 4 bases, with 10 bases left between them. The CDR3 contains 14 residues.

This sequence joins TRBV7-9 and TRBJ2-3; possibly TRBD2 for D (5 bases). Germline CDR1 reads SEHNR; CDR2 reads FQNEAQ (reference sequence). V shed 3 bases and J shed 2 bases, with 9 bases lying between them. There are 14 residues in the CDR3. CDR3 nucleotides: TGTGCCAGCAGCTTCGAGGGCATCACAGATACGCAGTATTTT. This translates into CASSFEGITDTQYF.

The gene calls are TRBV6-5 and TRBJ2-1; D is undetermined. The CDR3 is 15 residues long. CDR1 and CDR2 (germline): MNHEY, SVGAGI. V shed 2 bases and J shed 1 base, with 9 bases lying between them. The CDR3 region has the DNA TGTGCCAGCAGTTACCGGGCTACTTCCTACAATGAGCAGTTCTTC. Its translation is CASSYRATSYNEQFF.

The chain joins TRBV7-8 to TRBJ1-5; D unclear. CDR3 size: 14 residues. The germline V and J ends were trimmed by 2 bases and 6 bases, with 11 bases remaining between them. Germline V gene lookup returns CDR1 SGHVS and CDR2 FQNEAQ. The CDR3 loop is CASSLIGFGQPQHF. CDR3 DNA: TGTGCCAGCAGCTTAATAGGGTTCGGTCAGCCCCAGCATTTT.

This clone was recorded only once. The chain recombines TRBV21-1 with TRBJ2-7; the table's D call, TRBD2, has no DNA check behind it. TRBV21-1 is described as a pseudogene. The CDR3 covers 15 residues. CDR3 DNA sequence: TGTGCCAGCAGCAAAATCCGAGGGAATGCCTACGAGCAGTACTTC. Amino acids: CASSKIRGNAYEQYF.

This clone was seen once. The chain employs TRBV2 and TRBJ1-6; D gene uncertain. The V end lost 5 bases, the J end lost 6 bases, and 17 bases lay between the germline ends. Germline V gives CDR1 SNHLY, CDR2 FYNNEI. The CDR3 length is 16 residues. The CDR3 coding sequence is TGTGCCAGCAGTAAACAGCCACGAACCCCTAATTCACCCCTCCACTTT. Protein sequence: CASSKQPRTPNSPLHF.

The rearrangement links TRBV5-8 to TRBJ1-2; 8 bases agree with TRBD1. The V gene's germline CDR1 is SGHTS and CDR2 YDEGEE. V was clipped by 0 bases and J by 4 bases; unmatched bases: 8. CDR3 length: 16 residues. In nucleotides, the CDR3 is TGTGCCAGCAGCTTGGGCGCGACAGGGGCGGGCTATGGCTACACCTTC. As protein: CASSLGATGAGYGYTF.